A single T cell receptor beta chain is shown here with its context. Original processing methods: Counts of nucleated cells, estimated from reference gene primer amplification, were obtained. Repertoires were generated with immunoSEQ multiplex PCR, while TCRdb's copy carries only in-frame clones and drops some. V and J calls and clone size are given by that table; D and trimming were obtained from the DNA. Seen here are over 150,000 clones, 75% to 85% observed once, and the top ten hold around 10%. The entry originates in a study of blood T cell repertoires in COVID-19. Enrollment of patients from Seattle took place during active infection, with longitudinal follow-up. V lost 7 bases to trimming and J lost 4 bases, with 14 bases between them. CDR3 length: 14 amino acids. CDR1 and CDR2 (germline): MNHEY, SMNVEV (reference sequence).

The sequence derives from a woman aged 60-70 years with COVID-19, enrolled during active disease. This rearrangement joins TRBV27 to TRBJ2-1, with TRBD1 as a possible D gene (5 bases). Sequencing was done on a sample of peripheral blood. The CDR3 nucleotides are TGTGCCAGCAATTTGGCAGGGAAATACAATGAGCAGTTCTTC. It translates to CASNLAGKYNEQFF.